Following are 5 T cell receptor beta chains from one sample sequenced in a study of blood T cell repertoires in COVID-19. The protocol was immunoSEQ multiplex PCR, while the TCRdb copy is restricted to in-frame clones and leaves out a portion. The sample gives around 110,000 clones, over 80% of which show up once; under 2.5% is in the top ten. The sample taken for sequencing was peripheral blood. The source is a man aged 25-40 years with acute or convalescent COVID-19.

This chain uses TRBV7-4 with TRBJ1-4; D call uncertain. This CDR3 is built from 18 residues. Between the trimmed V and J ends, which lost 1 base and 5 bases, there was a span of 20 bases. The V gene's germline CDR1 is SGHVT and CDR2 SQSDAQ. CDR3 in amino acids: CASSLEGGKGPRNEKLFF. In nucleotides, the CDR3 is TGTGCCAGCAGCTTAGAAGGAGGGAAAGGGCCTAGGAATGAAAAACTGTTTTTT.

The V call is TRBV6-5, the J call TRBJ2-7, with 7 bases aligning to TRBD1. Germline V gene sequence: CDR1 MNHEY, CDR2 SVGAGI. V was clipped by 10 bases and J by 2 bases; unmatched bases: 11. The CDR3 spans 14 residues. The DNA for the CDR3 is TGTGCCACCCAGAGGACTGGACAGGCCTACGAGCAGTACTTC. This encodes CATQRTGQAYEQYF.

The chain couples TRBV19 to TRBJ1-4; weak D call: TRBD1 (6 bases). From germline, CDR1 is LNHDA and CDR2 SQIVND (reference sequence). The CDR3 has 13 amino acids. V lost 7 bases and J lost 8, with 14 bases in between. This chain's CDR3 is CASNRGGDEKLFF. For the CDR3, the DNA is TGTGCCAGTAATCGAGGGGGAGACGAAAAACTGTTTTTT.

This chain connects TRBV6-1 to TRBJ1-2, with 7 bases that match TRBD1. The germline V gene encodes CDR1 MNHNS and CDR2 SASEGT. CDR3 length equals 14 residues. Losses at the gene ends were 1 base for V and 6 bases for J; bases not matched to a gene: 5. CDR3 protein: CASSEGTGPNGYTF. CDR3 DNA: TGTGCCAGCAGTGAAGGGACAGGTCCCAATGGCTACACCTTC.

The rearrangement joins TRBV7-3 to TRBJ1-1; D is unclear. Per the germline V gene, CDR1 is SGHTA and CDR2 is FQGTGA. This CDR3 comprises 15 residues. The V gene lost 5 bases and the J gene lost 7 bases, with 20 bases spanning the gap. The CDR3 spells CASSPGRGLGGEAFF. DNA for the CDR3: TGTGCCAGCAGCCCCGGGAGAGGGTTAGGTGGTGAAGCTTTCTTT.